This T cell receptor beta chain was retrieved from a study of blood T cell repertoires in COVID-19. Study context: Collection of acute and convalescent COVID-19 samples took place in the United States, Italy and Spain.

The CDR3 is 15 amino acids. V lost 4 bases to trimming and J lost 10 bases; unmatched junction nucleotides: 11. Germline-derived CDR1 and CDR2 are SGHRS and YFSETQ. Across about 22 US areas, participants ranged in age from roughly 18 to 95 years. Assay used: immunoSEQ multiplex PCR; TCRdb lists only in-frame clones, some missing. The sample records roughly 300,000 clones, more than 75% being singletons. The sequenced material came from PBMCs or T cells enriched from blood (not recorded which). This TCR was recovered from a man younger than 40 who had recovered from COVID-19. The J gene is TRBJ2-1, the V gene TRBV5-1, with 10 bases lining up with TRBD2. CDR3 bases: TGCGCCAGCAGCCCCCTAGCGGGAGCGGGGGTAGAGCAGTTCTTC. It yields the protein CASSPLAGAGVEQFF.